Sequencing of this T cell receptor (beta chain) was carried out in a study of shared clonotypes between healthy human individuals. Study results and caveats: In this cohort, only blood was sampled, and tissue repertoires likely differ.

Libraries were prepared by immunoSEQ multiplex PCR; TCRdb keeps only in-frame clonotypes and omits some of them. The top ten clones hold roughly 1.8% of a sample with about 2,100,000 clones, 90% to 95% of them seen once. Naive CD8 cells were CD45RO-negative, positively selected for CCR7, excluding terminally differentiated effector memory CD45RA+ cells. For this clone: Its specificity is unknown.

This receptor was identified in a man aged 18 to 29 in good health. Some clones in this sample may be carry-over from other donors' samples. The sample was naive CD8+ T cells from PBMCs.

The CDR3, as DNA: TGTGCCACCAGCAGAGGGGGGACAGCTCAAGAGACCCAGTACTTC. Protein: CATSRGGTAQETQYF. The chain links TRBV15 to TRBJ2-5; TRBD1 aligns across 7 bases. The length of the CDR3 is 15 residues. CDR1 is LNHNV, CDR2 YYDKDF, per germline (reference sequence). Unmatched junction bases numbered 4, after V lost 1 base and J lost 2 bases.